These T cell receptor beta chains were read from a single sample in a study of T cell responses to AZD1222 COVID-19 vaccine. Generated by immunoSEQ multiplex PCR, the TCRdb table keeps only in-frame clones and is missing some. The sample includes about 69,000 clones, 83% seen only once; the top ten take about 23%. Sequenced material: peripheral blood, taken 28 days after the second AZD1222 dose. Receptors were obtained from an adult who received the AZD1222 COVID-19 vaccine. Both conserved end residues are part of each CDR3. Clone size is not always given. Where it is, it says once, few, many or a class for expanded clones.

abundance: once
v_gene: TRBV27
j_gene: TRBJ2-7
CDR3aa: CASSPDSGLRYEQYF

abundance: once
v_gene: TRBV19
j_gene: TRBJ1-1
CDR3aa: CARQRGGPLF

abundance: NA
v_gene: TRBV10-2
j_gene: TRBJ2-5
CDR3aa: CASSASSWETQYF

abundance: NA
v_gene: TRBV3-1/TRBV3-2
j_gene: TRBJ1-1
CDR3aa: CASSRQPNLAFF

abundance: NA
v_gene: TRBV3-1/TRBV3-2
j_gene: TRBJ2-1
CDR3aa: CASSQPLSRADNEQFF

abundance: NA
v_gene: TRBV5-4
j_gene: TRBJ2-1
CDR3aa: CASSPKKRGSYNEQFF

abundance: once
v_gene: TRBV5-1
j_gene: TRBJ1-3
CDR3aa: CASSPSGGGIRGNTIYF

abundance: few
v_gene: TRBV11-1
j_gene: TRBJ2-7
CDR3aa: CASSVLAGPDYEQYF

abundance: NA
v_gene: TRBV11-2
j_gene: TRBJ1-2
CDR3aa: CASSPGLLERGYTF

abundance: NA
v_gene: TRBV20-1
j_gene: TRBJ2-5
CDR3aa: CSARGSETQYF

abundance: NA
v_gene: TRBV5-1
j_gene: TRBJ1-2
CDR3aa: CASSLGQPNYGYTF

abundance: NA
v_gene: TRBV15
j_gene: TRBJ1-2
CDR3aa: CATSRATDRYYGYTF

abundance: NA
v_gene: TRBV14
j_gene: TRBJ2-7
CDR3aa: CASSQVSQGGYEQYF

abundance: NA
v_gene: TRBV11-2
j_gene: TRBJ2-3
CDR3aa: CASTGGEADTQYF

abundance: NA
v_gene: TRBV5-6
j_gene: TRBJ2-2
CDR3aa: CASSPVGPGELFF

abundance: NA
v_gene: TRBV15
j_gene: TRBJ1-4
CDR3aa: CATSRDVREINEKLFF

abundance: NA
v_gene: TRBV29-1
j_gene: TRBJ2-1
CDR3aa: CSVGPDVYEQFF

abundance: NA
v_gene: TRBV7-2
j_gene: TRBJ1-1
CDR3aa: CASSLDLVNTEAFF

abundance: NA
v_gene: TRBV27
j_gene: TRBJ1-2
CDR3aa: CASSRQGLEGYTF

abundance: NA
v_gene: TRBV5-1
j_gene: TRBJ2-2
CDR3aa: CASSLRGHDNTGELFF

abundance: NA
v_gene: TRBV7-9
j_gene: TRBJ1-1
CDR3aa: CASSHTPDEAFF

abundance: NA
v_gene: TRBV10-3
j_gene: TRBJ1-2
CDR3aa: CATTTGDRGPNYGYTF

abundance: once
v_gene: TRBV7-2
j_gene: TRBJ2-1
CDR3aa: CASSIRTHNEQFF

abundance: few
v_gene: TRBV27
j_gene: TRBJ1-5
CDR3aa: CASRPTGDFLQHF

abundance: once
v_gene: TRBV3-1/TRBV3-2
j_gene: TRBJ1-3
CDR3aa: CASSPTGGGTSGNTIYF

abundance: NA
v_gene: TRBV5-4
j_gene: TRBJ1-3
CDR3aa: CASSPNPTHLSGNTIYF

abundance: NA
v_gene: TRBV19
j_gene: TRBJ2-1
CDR3aa: CASSRTGNEQFF